Listed below are T cell receptor beta chains from one sample, sequenced in a study of T cells in Graves' hyperthyroidism and ophthalmopathy. In TCRdb, the multiplex PCR reads were re-called with MiXCR into one record per CDR3 protein. The sample includes just under 750,000 distinct CDR3 sequences, 30% to 40% of them seen just once. The sequenced sample consisted of blood. All receptors come from a woman aged 40 to 49 with Graves' hyperthyroidism. CDR3s include the opening cysteine and the closing phenylalanine or tryptophan. A D gene is named only where the DNA matches it firmly. The size of a clone is reported for some rows only, either as once, few or many, or as a class for expanded clones.

J: TRBJ1-1
V: TRBV15
D: NA
size: many
DNA: TGTGCCACCAGCGATCTGAGGGACACTGAAGCTTTCTTT
CDR3: CATSDLRDTEAFF

J: TRBJ1-6
V: TRBV27
D: TRBD1
size: NA
DNA: TGTGCCAGCAGTTCACCCTACGACAGGGTTAATTCACCCCTCCACTTT
CDR3: CASSSPYDRVNSPLHF

J: TRBJ1-1
V: TRBV27
D: NA
size: few
DNA: TGTGCCAGCAGTTTATTGGGGGCTGGCAGGAACACTGAAGCTTTCTTT
CDR3: CASSLLGAGRNTEAFF

J: TRBJ1-5
V: TRBV19
D: NA
size: many
DNA: TGTGCCAGTAGTATAGACCGGGGGGTGAGCAATCAGCCCCAGCATTTT
CDR3: CASSIDRGVSNQPQHF

J: TRBJ2-7
V: TRBV25-1
D: NA
size: NA
DNA: TGTGCCAGCAGTGATGGTAGCGGTGAGCAGTACTTC
CDR3: CASSDGSGEQYF

J: TRBJ2-1
V: TRBV29-1
D: NA
size: NA
DNA: TGCAGCGTTGATGGGTCTACTTCCTACAATGAGCAGTTCTTC
CDR3: CSVDGSTSYNEQFF

J: TRBJ1-5
V: TRBV10-3
D: NA
size: NA
DNA: TGTGCCAGCAGTCCCCTCGGGTATAGCAATCAGCCCCAGCATTTT
CDR3: CASSPLGYSNQPQHF

J: TRBJ1-1
V: TRBV10-3
D: NA
size: NA
DNA: TGTGCCATCAGTAATGGACCGTTGAACACTGAAGCTTTCTTT
CDR3: CAISNGPLNTEAFF

J: TRBJ2-2
V: TRBV5-6
D: NA
size: few
DNA: TGTGCCAGCAGCTTGGTCACCGGGACCGGTCTCGTTTGGGAGCTGTTTTTT
CDR3: CASSLVTGTGLVWELFF

J: TRBJ2-5
V: TRBV10-3
D: NA
size: NA
DNA: TGTGCCAGCAGTCCACATTGGCGGTCGGGCCAAGAGACCCAGTACTTC
CDR3: CASSPHWRSGQETQYF

J: TRBJ1-2
V: TRBV7-3
D: NA
size: NA
DNA: TGTGCCAGCTCACCAGGATCACAGAACTATGGCTACACCTTC
CDR3: CASSPGSQNYGYTF

J: TRBJ2-5
V: TRBV12-3/TRBV12-4
D: NA
size: NA
DNA: TGTGCCAGCAGTCCAATAGGGGGGCGCGGGGAGACCCAGTACTTC
CDR3: CASSPIGGRGETQYF

J: TRBJ1-2
V: TRBV7-9
D: TRBD1
size: few
DNA: TGCGCCAGCAGGGGACAGGGGACATCTAACTATGGCTACACCTTC
CDR3: CASRGQGTSNYGYTF

J: TRBJ1-1
V: TRBV5-8
D: NA
size: few
DNA: TGTGCCAGCAGCTTGTGGATGGGCACTGAAGCTTTCTTT
CDR3: CASSLWMGTEAFF

J: TRBJ1-6
V: TRBV11-1
D: TRBD1
size: NA
DNA: TGTGCCAACGACAGGGTTGGTTCACCCCTCCACTTT
CDR3: CANDRVGSPLHF

J: TRBJ1-5
V: TRBV12-3/TRBV12-4
D: NA
size: many
DNA: TGTGCCAGCAGTCCGTACAGGGAGGCTCAGCCCCAGCATTTT
CDR3: CASSPYREAQPQHF

J: TRBJ1-1
V: TRBV15
D: TRBD1
size: many
DNA: TGTGCCACCAGCTTACAGGGGGCGATCGCTGAAGCTTTCTTT
CDR3: CATSLQGAIAEAFF

J: TRBJ2-7
V: TRBV19
D: NA
size: NA
DNA: TGTGCCAGTAGTATTTCATCGGACAGCTCCTACGAGCAGTACTTC
CDR3: CASSISSDSSYEQYF

J: TRBJ1-2
V: TRBV20-1
D: TRBD1
size: many
DNA: TGCAGTGCTAGAACGGACAGGGGATTGTATGGCTACACCTTC
CDR3: CSARTDRGLYGYTF

J: TRBJ2-6
V: TRBV7-2
D: TRBD1
size: many
DNA: TGTGCCAGCAGCAATCGGACAGGTGTCTTTGGGGGGGCCAACGTCCTGACTTTC
CDR3: CASSNRTGVFGGANVLTF

J: TRBJ1-2
V: TRBV2
D: NA
size: few
DNA: TGTGCCAGCAGTAATCAGGGATATGGCTACACCTTC
CDR3: CASSNQGYGYTF

J: TRBJ1-1
V: TRBV6-5
D: TRBD1
size: many
DNA: TGTGCCAGCAGTCCGGACAGGCACACTGAAGCTTTCTTT
CDR3: CASSPDRHTEAFF

J: TRBJ1-5
V: TRBV5-1
D: TRBD1
size: few
DNA: TGCGCCAGCCGGTTGACAGGGGGTTACAATCAGCCCCAGCATTTT
CDR3: CASRLTGGYNQPQHF

J: TRBJ2-5
V: TRBV7-2
D: TRBD2
size: NA
DNA: TGCGCCAGCAGCCGTTCACTAGCGGGGAAAGAGACCCAGTACTTC
CDR3: CASSRSLAGKETQYF

J: TRBJ2-7
V: TRBV5-6
D: TRBD2
size: few
DNA: TGTGCCAGCAGCTTGGTGAACCGGACTAGCGGGAGCCTCGAGCAGTACTTC
CDR3: CASSLVNRTSGSLEQYF

J: TRBJ2-1
V: TRBV11-1
D: NA
size: NA
DNA: TGTGCCAGCAGCTTAGGTGGCCTAGTTAGCAATGAGCAGTTCTTC
CDR3: CASSLGGLVSNEQFF

J: TRBJ2-1
V: TRBV29-1
D: TRBD2
size: NA
DNA: TGCAGCGTTAGAGACAGCGGGAGCTCTGGTGAGCAGTTCTTC
CDR3: CSVRDSGSSGEQFF

J: TRBJ1-4
V: TRBV20-1
D: NA
size: few
DNA: TGCAGTGTGTTAGGGGCTACAACTAATGAAAAACTGTTTTTT
CDR3: CSVLGATTNEKLFF

J: TRBJ2-3
V: TRBV29-1
D: NA
size: NA
DNA: TGCAGCGTTGAGGCTACGGGCACAGATACGCAGTATTTT
CDR3: CSVEATGTDTQYF

J: TRBJ2-2
V: TRBV7-2
D: TRBD2
size: few
DNA: TGTGCCAGCAGCTTAGTCTCTAGCGGGGGGATCACCGGGGAGCTGTTTTTT
CDR3: CASSLVSSGGITGELFF

J: TRBJ2-2
V: TRBV19
D: NA
size: few
DNA: TGTGCCAGTAGTATGGACGGGGTAGGGGCCAACACCGGGGAGCTGTTTTTT
CDR3: CASSMDGVGANTGELFF

J: TRBJ1-3
V: TRBV10-3
D: NA
size: many
DNA: TGTGCCATCAGTGCAAGGGAGGATGGAAACACCATATATTTT
CDR3: CAISAREDGNTIYF

J: TRBJ1-5
V: TRBV2
D: NA
size: NA
DNA: TGTGCCAGCCATTCTAGCAATCAGCCCCAGCATTTT
CDR3: CASHSSNQPQHF

J: TRBJ2-2
V: TRBV6-5
D: NA
size: once
DNA: TGTGCCATCAGTTACGTCAGTGGGACCTATTCCGGGGAGCTGTTTTTT
CDR3: CAISYVSGTYSGELFF

J: TRBJ1-1
V: TRBV7-9
D: NA
size: many
DNA: TGTGCCAGCAGCTTAGGAGCGGGGGCGGAAATGGCTGAAGCTTTCTTT
CDR3: CASSLGAGAEMAEAFF

J: TRBJ1-6
V: TRBV6-5
D: TRBD1
size: NA
DNA: TGTGCCAGCAGTCGGTTCCGGGACAGGCTTAATTCACCCCTCCACTTT
CDR3: CASSRFRDRLNSPLHF

J: TRBJ1-4
V: TRBV20-1
D: TRBD1
size: NA
DNA: TGCAGTGCTAGAACCCTAGCGGGACAGGGGAATGAAAAACTGTTTTTT
CDR3: CSARTLAGQGNEKLFF

J: TRBJ2-7
V: TRBV29-1
D: TRBD1
size: many
DNA: TGCAGCGTCGCACGGACAGGGGGTCCATACGAGCAGTACTTC
CDR3: CSVARTGGPYEQYF

J: TRBJ1-1
V: TRBV7-9
D: NA
size: NA
DNA: TGTGCCAGCAGCAAAGGGGGGAGGGGAGCTTTCTTT
CDR3: CASSKGGRGAFF

J: TRBJ2-5
V: TRBV4-3
D: NA
size: many
DNA: TGCGCCAGCAGCCCCTCGGGGCGGCAAGAGACCCAGTACTTC
CDR3: CASSPSGRQETQYF

J: TRBJ1-1
V: TRBV5-1
D: NA
size: many
DNA: TGCGCCAGCAGTTTCCAGGGAACTGAAGCTTTCTTT
CDR3: CASSFQGTEAFF